This paragraph covers one TCR beta chain sequence. The antigen remains unidentified. These data come from a study of siplizumab effects on memory and regulatory T cells. General study points: Tracing alloreactive clones into unstimulated subsets worked for only a minor fraction of them. Proliferating siplizumab-culture Tregs lacked confirmation of suppressive function. The apparent diversity of naive T cells exceeded that of memory cells, and naive T cells seemed to make a major contribution to the alloresponse.

TCRdb's copy holds only in-frame clones and misses some; the assay was immunoSEQ multiplex PCR. This sample has 80,000 to 130,000 clones; approximately 91% occur once, and the top ten carry approximately 2.7%. V dropped 1 base and J dropped 0 bases, with 26 bases sitting between them. CDR1 and CDR2 from the germline V gene are MNHNS and SASEGT. The length of the CDR3 is 21 residues. The source is a human donor in good health. Some clones in this sample may be carry-over from other donors' samples. The chain recombines TRBV6-1 with TRBJ2-3, with D perhaps TRBD2 (6 bases). The sample comprised CD4+ T cells sorted from blood. The CDR3 here is CASSEGGPLVVSAGSTDTQYF. CDR3 nucleotides: TGTGCCAGCAGTGAAGGAGGACCTTTGGTCGTATCGGCGGGAAGCACAGATACGCAGTATTTT.